The TCR beta chain described here comes from a study of blood T cell repertoires in COVID-19. For the study at large: COVID-19 samples from acute and convalescent phases originated in the United States, Italy and Spain. The analysed material was cDNA or gDNA that came from T cells, B-cell-depleted T cells, or PBMCs.

CDR1 MNHEY and CDR2 SMNVEV come from the germline V gene (reference sequence). V was pared by 7 bases and J by 5 bases, with 6 bases of the junction left unmatched. The CDR3 extends over 13 amino acids. Per the original data handling: How many nucleated cells were present was estimated from reference gene primer amplification. Profiled with immunoSEQ multiplex PCR; TCRdb holds only in-frame clones, not every one. The V and J calls and clone size are taken from that table; D and trimming were inferred from the DNA. The sample holds about 210,000 clones, about 87% seen once. Sequencing was performed on peripheral blood. The chain is built from TRBV27 and TRBJ2-5, with TRBD1 matching 8 bases. The clonotype originates from a man aged 70-80 years with acute or convalescent COVID-19. The CDR3 nucleotides are TGTGCCAGCAAATTGTCAGGGGGCGAGACCCAGTACTTC. Its protein is CASKLSGGETQYF.